What follows describes a single T cell receptor beta chain. The target of this receptor is not known. No much larger clone exists at a distance of one base, and base qualities are not known. Uninvolved adjacent lung was obtained at least 2 cm from the tumor margin, and the absence of atypia was confirmed by two independent pathologists. At diagnosis, peripheral blood, uninvolved tumor-adjacent lung and tumor were collected and stored as a combination of fresh-frozen and FFPE material. V is cut by 0 bases and J by 1 base, and the space between the germline ends is 6 bases. Based on the germline V gene, the CDR1 and CDR2 sequences are SGHNT and YENEEA. The CDR3 goes from the cysteine to the phenylalanine over 14 residues. The DNA shown is the 42-base CDR3, in frame from base 1. These data belong to a study of T cells in localized non-small cell lung cancer (dated by TCRdb to about 2020). Looking at the study overall: Comparing tumors with uninvolved tumor-adjacent lungs, the study looked at the T cell repertoires of 200 to 250 patients with early-stage NSCLC. The cohort comprised a few hundred treatment-naïve NSCLC patients with resected, localized lung tumors. Of the NSCLC patients, fewer than 150 were male and approximately 99 were female, and the mean age was approximately 66 years.

Beyond this particular receptor, the publication reports: A median of about 53 of the top 100 tumor clones were detected in paired uninvolved adjacent lung, and 28 of these tumor clones were also found among the top 100 clones of the paired uninvolved adjacent lung. Because multi-region sequencing of the tumors was not done, intratumor heterogeneity could not be ruled out. Because the study design was exploratory, TCR variables were selected using unadjusted p-values without false-discovery rate correction. The highest T cell clonality was observed in uninvolved tumor-adjacent lung, where clonality exceeded that of tumor, suggesting that antigenic responses were more focused in uninvolved tumor-adjacent lung. Longer overall survival was associated with higher T cell density in blood, whereas shorter survival was associated with higher clonality in adjacent lung.

TCR beta CDR3 regions were sequenced from DNA using the immunoSEQ Assay. The authors' analysis ran thus. To compute T cell density, TCR beta template counts were normalized to usable DNA, which was estimated by amplifying housekeeping genes. Using the preseqR package, richness was estimated by extrapolating to 120,000 templates for tissue samples and 400,000 templates for PBMC samples. Clonality was calculated as one minus Pielou's evenness. Tissue-enriched TCRs were identified by differential abundance testing using productive amino-acid clonotypes, minimum total count 5 and alpha 0.1. The Jaccard Index and the Morisita Overlap Index were used to measure how much the repertoires overlapped between compartments. GLIPH grouped TCR beta CDR3s together with public tetramer-defined viral CDR3s, and a viral motif had to include at least three viral sequences and also show V-gene enrichment. Imported from immuneACCESS, the table was reduced by TCRdb to in-frame sequences with V and J called. These copies leave out some clones; in studies compared against another copy, an unresolved V gene accounts for under half, and the cause of the remainder is not known. Clone size and the V and J calls come from that table; the DNA yielded D and trimming. Here the sample has more than 1,200 clones; 22% occur a single time. More than 15% of the sample is held by the ten biggest clonotypes.

This clonotype was sampled from a female donor at least 60 years old with stage I squamous cell lung carcinoma. This receptor chain uses TRBV11-3 and TRBJ1-1; no confident D gene assignment can be made. The sequencing used normal lung tissue next to the tumor, collected before any cancer treatment. The sequence in DNA is TGTGCCAGCAGCTTAGAAGTCCCGAACACTGAAGCTTTCTTT. Translated, it reads CASSLEVPNTEAFF.